A selection of T cell receptor beta chains follows, all from one sample in a study of blood T cells in healthy people across ages. Using its own MiXCR run on the 5' RACE reads, TCRdb lists one record per CDR3 protein. The sample lists roughly 1,800,000 distinct CDR3 sequences, around half seen once, with about 2.1% in the top ten. Sample: blood. The receptor set was obtained from a woman aged 40 to 55 in good health. Each CDR3 is given with its conserved first and last residue. A D gene is named only where the DNA matches it firmly. Clone size is given for some rows only: seen once, a few or many times, or a class if the clone is expanded.

abundance	v_gene	j_gene	d_gene	CDR3aa	CDR3nt
-	TRBV5-4	TRBJ2-5	TRBD1	CASSWDRGKETQYF	TGTGCCAGTAGCTGGGACAGGGGGAAAGAGACCCAGTACTTC
few	TRBV20-1	TRBJ2-7	-	CSAREIQGGGEQYF	TGCAGTGCTAGAGAGATACAGGGTGGAGGGGAGCAGTACTTC
few	TRBV24-1	TRBJ2-5	-	CATGGEETQYF	TGTGCCACCGGCGGGGAAGAGACCCAGTACTTC
-	TRBV7-2	TRBJ2-3	-	CASSRWTDTQYF	TGTGCCAGCAGCCGGTGGACAGATACGCAGTATTTT
-	TRBV15	TRBJ2-3	-	CATSRNSEDTQYF	TGTGCCACCAGCAGAAATTCGGAAGATACGCAGTATTTT
-	TRBV24-1	TRBJ2-1	-	CATSDWGRGRDEQFF	TGTGCCACCAGTGATTGGGGAAGGGGCAGGGATGAGCAGTTCTTC
-	TRBV27	TRBJ2-7	-	CASSPSLGYEQYF	TGTGCCAGCAGTCCTAGTCTTGGCTACGAGCAGTACTTC
-	TRBV14	TRBJ2-7	-	CASSLPSKGYFRYEQYF	TGTGCCAGCAGCCTCCCGAGTAAGGGGTATTTTCGTTACGAGCAGTACTTC
-	TRBV27	TRBJ1-4	-	CASSDQPGGGISEKLFF	TGTGCCAGCAGCGATCAACCGGGTGGAGGGATTAGCGAAAAACTGTTTTTT
-	TRBV12-3/TRBV12-4	TRBJ2-5	-	CASSFPGTHQETQYF	TGTGCCAGCAGTTTTCCGGGGACACACCAAGAGACCCAGTACTTC
-	TRBV10-3	TRBJ2-6	TRBD2	CAILSGGPLSGANVLTF	TGTGCCATACTTAGCGGGGGCCCTTTATCTGGGGCCAACGTCCTGACTTTC
-	TRBV5-1	TRBJ2-1	-	CASSSLGPFNNEQFF	TGCGCCAGCAGCTCCCTCGGGCCTTTCAACAATGAGCAGTTCTTC
few	TRBV12-3/TRBV12-4	TRBJ2-7	-	CASSLGTAYNEQYF	TGTGCCAGCAGCCTTGGGACGGCTTACAATGAGCAGTACTTC
-	TRBV3-1	TRBJ2-1	TRBD2	CASSHGGRNFYDEQFF	TGTGCCAGCAGTCATGGCGGGAGAAATTTTTACGATGAGCAGTTCTTC
few	TRBV28	TRBJ2-4	TRBD1	CASTGTGGVHAKNIQYF	TGTGCCAGCACCGGGACAGGGGGGGTTCACGCCAAAAACATTCAGTACTTC
-	TRBV28	TRBJ2-1	TRBD2	CASSLPAGGREQFF	TGTGCCAGCAGTTTACCAGCGGGGGGGCGGGAGCAGTTCTTC
-	TRBV20-1	TRBJ2-6	-	CSARDGQGNGANVLTF	TGCAGTGCTAGAGATGGCCAGGGGAATGGGGCCAACGTTCTGACTTTC
-	TRBV12-3/TRBV12-4	TRBJ2-3	-	CASWGDSFPGTQYF	TGTGCCAGCTGGGGGGACAGCTTTCCTGGTACGCAGTATTTT
-	TRBV6-5	TRBJ2-7	-	CAAARVSYKQYF	TGTGCCGCCGCCAGGGTCTCCTACAAGCAGTACTTC
-	TRBV5-1	TRBJ2-5	TRBD1	CASSWTGGVQGTQYF	TGCGCCAGCAGCTGGACAGGGGGAGTCCAAGGGACCCAGTACTTC
-	TRBV4-3	TRBJ1-6	-	CASSQDGAPLHF	TGCGCCAGCAGCCAAGACGGGGCACCCCTCCACTTT
-	TRBV7-2	TRBJ2-5	TRBD2	CASSTNRLAETQYF	TGTGCCAGCAGCACAAATAGACTAGCGGAGACCCAGTACTTC
-	TRBV6-6	TRBJ2-7	-	CASSSSDGSYEQYF	TGTGCCAGCAGTTCATCGGACGGCTCCTACGAGCAGTACTTC